This entry concerns a single TCR beta chain. This receptor's antigen is unknown. No quality values exist for individual bases; no much larger clone is one base distant. This specimen comes from a study of shared clonotypes between healthy human individuals (dated by TCRdb to about 2020). About the study as a whole: The cohort included three men and a couple of women between 18 and 49 years of age. To estimate repertoire size and how much clonotypes are shared between individuals, the study performed deep sequencing of blood TCR repertoires from a few healthy adults. Different laboratories and diverse techniques were used to prepare libraries and sequence TCR repertoires, to increase sequencing depth and limit assay-specific biases. Per donor, three plates each were used for CD4 naive and CD4 memory, two for CD8 naive, and one for CD8 memory. Leukapheresis yielded between about 0.85 and 10 billion PBMCs per donor.

TCR CDR3 regions were amplified from genomic DNA by multiplex PCR using the deep immunoSEQ assay. For each cell subset, the extracted genomic DNA was distributed evenly across all wells of several immunoSEQ 96-well plates, and each plate served as one replicate. Each replicate PCR for sorted subsets received about 180 ng genomic DNA, equal to roughly 33,000 T cell genomes. Purified libraries were measured with a Qubit 3.0 fluorometer, size-checked on a Bioanalyzer 2100, and measured again with the KAPA Library Quantification kit. Each immunoSEQ 96-well plate was sequenced on its own single-read 150-cycle Illumina NextSeq 550 flow cell. The source study handled its data this way. The immunoSEQ output contained only junctional sequences without quality scores, so filtering could not match that applied to full-length reads. To assign V/J genes and CDR3, sequences were annotated using PyIR, a Python wrapper for IgBLAST v1.9, with IMGT germline references. Reads with weak V/J assignments (E-value above 1e-6), missing CDR3, stop codons, out-of-frame junctions, or ambiguous translated residues were removed. V3J clonotypes were defined as sequences sharing an identical inferred V gene, J gene, and CDR3 amino acid sequence. To compute the percentage overlap between repertoires, the number of shared unique clonotypes was divided by the size of the smaller repertoire. RTK rarefaction, the Chao1 estimator, and Recon v2.1 estimates of unobserved clonotypes were used to assess repertoire richness. Generation probabilities were computed with OLGA for all TCRbeta clonotypes obtained by the gDNA method from a handful of donors. The source is immuneACCESS, and TCRdb retained only in-frame sequences with V and J called. Part of the clones is not carried over; for the studies checked, unresolved V genes explain less than half of this, and the remainder is unexplained. That table is the source of V, J and clone size, and D and trimming were worked out from the DNA. The sample table records over 1.5 million clones; 95% to 99% of these occur just once. The ten largest account for approximately 0.44% of the sample.

Reading from cysteine to phenylalanine, the CDR3 counts 15 amino acids. Only the CDR3 DNA stays, 45 bases, in frame from base 1. V sheds 0 bases and J sheds 0 bases, leaving 6 bases between their ends. The germline V gene specifies LGHNA as CDR1 and YSLEER as CDR2. The study at large found these results: Incomplete sequencing was indicated by rarefaction of sorted-subset datasets, despite the large sequencing depth. Sharing across a handful of donors was observed for 4.5% to 6.5% of naive CD4, 3.5% of naive CD8, about 2.3% of memory CD4, and approximately 0.41% of memory CD8 clonotypes. Sampling was restricted to blood, and TCR repertoires in tissue are likely to differ from TCR repertoires in blood. Higher generation probabilities were observed for clonotypes shared by all four sorted-subset donors than for non-shared clonotypes. Larger estimated clonotype richness was generally found for naive subsets than for memory subsets. Based on pairwise subsampling, the degree of clonotype sharing among donors was expected to be affected by sequencing depth. The small number of donors limited the genetic and exposure-history diversity represented.

Donors were healthy HIV-negative adults with no recently reported acute infections or vaccinations. Every donor was a Caucasian adult living in Nashville, Tennessee, USA. CD4+ T cells were enriched by magnetic negative selection; naive cells were then positively selected on CD45RA, and the negative fraction formed the memory subset. Blood was collected by leukapheresis, and PBMCs were isolated by Ficoll-Histopaque density gradient centrifugation and then cryopreserved in liquid nitrogen vapor phase. Analytical flow cytometry was used to check the purity and quantity of every magnetically sorted T cell population. Genomic DNA was isolated from each sorted fraction and quantified by UV absorbance on a Nanodrop 2000c.

The sequenced sample was naive CD4+ T cells sorted from blood. The intended sense of this specimen's cell subset or site label: CD45RA+ positively selected. The rearranged chain carries TRBV4-3 and TRBJ1-3; the D gene lacks a confident call. The clonotype originates from a man younger than 40 in good health. The CDR3: CASSQEIRSGNTIYF. The DNA sequence reads TGCGCCAGCAGCCAAGAGATTCGCTCTGGAAACACCATATATTTT.